What follows are 21 T cell receptor beta chains derived from one specimen sequenced in a study of human T cells and chemical hapten exposure. This sample's time point: patch test 1, 2 weeks after DPC sensitization. Sample treatment: therapeutic diphenylcyclopropenone sensitization with weekly scalp DPC. Someone pulled total RNA out of unfractionated whole blood. TCRdb fed the RACE reads into MiXCR, producing one record per CDR3 protein. The data hold some 41,000 distinct CDR3 sequences, with 4% observed a single time. The input for sequencing was whole blood, taken in connection with sensitization to the hapten diphenylcyclopropenone (DPC). Every receptor here comes from a man between 45 and 60 years old with alopecia areata. Some clones in this sample may be carry-over from other donors' samples.

This clonotype occurred a few times. The gene calls are TRBV5-1 and TRBJ1-5; D perhaps matches TRBD1 (5 bases). The CDR3 consists of 15 residues. Germline-derived CDR1 and CDR2 are SGHRS and YFSETQ. V dropped 1 base and J dropped 7 bases, with 15 bases sitting between them. This chain's CDR3 is CASSLQGGVGQPQHF. CDR3 nucleotides: TGCGCCAGCAGCTTGCAGGGAGGAGTGGGCCAGCCCCAGCATTTT.

This clonotype came up many times. The rearrangement links TRBV21-1 to TRBJ2-1; no check of the table's D call, TRBD1, against the DNA was made. TRBV21-1 is a pseudogene. The CDR3 loop spans 14 amino acids. The CDR3 DNA follows: TGTGCCAGCAGCCCCAACAGGGAGTTCAATGAGCAGTTCTTC. Residues: CASSPNREFNEQFF.

This clonotype was counted only a few times. V usage is TRBV7-3 and J usage is TRBJ2-2; 7 nucleotides agree with TRBD2. Losses at the gene ends were 1 base for V and 4 bases for J; bases not matched to a gene: 6. The CDR3 covers 16 residues. The germline V gene has CDR1 SGHTA and CDR2 FQGTGA. The CDR3 protein is CASSLKGAGSTGELFF. Written as DNA, the CDR3 is TGTGCCAGCAGCTTAAAGGGAGCGGGGAGCACCGGGGAGCTGTTTTTT.

This clonotype was found many times. J is TRBJ1-5 and V is TRBV20-1; no reliable D call. This CDR3 region has 12 residues. Germline loops: CDR1 DFQATT, CDR2 SNEGSKA (reference sequence). Between the trimmed V and J ends, which lost 1 base and 4 bases, there was a span of 5 bases. Here the CDR3 reads CSARASNQPQHF. CDR3 nucleotide sequence: TGCAGTGCTAGAGCCTCAAATCAGCCCCAGCATTTT.

This clonotype was seen repeatedly, ten times or more. This rearrangement joins TRBV3-1 to TRBJ1-1; 11 bases align to TRBD1. This CDR3 spans 15 amino acids. Germline V lookup: CDR1 LGHDT, CDR2 YNNKEL (reference sequence). The junction had 1 base not matched to a gene; V was cut back by 1 base and J by 3 bases. The CDR3 protein is CASSQVDRGHTEAFF. In nucleotides, the CDR3 is TGTGCCAGCAGCCAAGTGGACAGGGGGCACACTGAAGCTTTCTTT.

Ten or more counts support this clonotype. The chain uses TRBV18 and TRBJ1-1; TRBD1 matches 7 bases. The V and J ends lost 0 bases and 6 bases, in that order; junction bases with no gene match: 4. There are 14 residues in the CDR3. Germline assignment: CDR1 KGHSH and CDR2 LQKENI. The DNA for the CDR3 is TGTGCCAGCTCACCACCAGGGGGCCAGGCTGAAGCTTTCTTT. Translated: CASSPPGGQAEAFF.

This clonotype was counted a few times. V usage is TRBV20-1 and J usage is TRBJ2-3; TRBD1 aligns across 11 bases. The CDR3 runs 16 residues. Germline assignment: CDR1 DFQATT and CDR2 SNEGSKA (reference sequence). V lost 0 bases and J lost 5; bases outside the gene matches: 7. CDR3 nucleotide sequence: TGCAGTGCTAGAGATTTGGACAGGGGGCATCAAGATACGCAGTATTTT. It translates to CSARDLDRGHQDTQYF.

This clonotype occurred many times. The chain is built from TRBV6-5 and TRBJ1-5; D unresolved. From germline, CDR1 is MNHEY and CDR2 SVGAGI. V was shortened by 5 bases and J by 3 bases, with 5 bases between the two germline ends. This CDR3 is built from 12 residues. The CDR3 here is CASSTNNQPQHF. Here the CDR3 DNA reads TGTGCCAGCAGTACGAACAATCAGCCCCAGCATTTT.

This clonotype was observed many times. V is TRBV20-1 and J is TRBJ2-2; 7 positions agree with TRBD1. Germline V gene lookup returns CDR1 DFQATT and CDR2 SNEGSKA (reference sequence). This CDR3 has 13 amino acids. Trimming cost V 6 bases and J 4 bases; bases outside gene matches: 5. CDR3 amino acids: CSASRQGTGELFF. Here the CDR3 DNA reads TGCAGTGCATCCAGACAGGGCACCGGGGAGCTGTTTTTT.

This clonotype was seen many times. The gene calls are TRBV30 and TRBJ1-3; D unclear. Looked up from germline, CDR1 is GTSNPN and CDR2 is SVGIG (reference sequence). The germline V and J ends were trimmed by 0 bases and 0 bases, with 6 bases remaining between them. The CDR3 is made up of 14 amino acids. The chain's CDR3 is CAWSVHDSGNTIYF. For the CDR3, the DNA is TGTGCCTGGAGTGTACATGACTCTGGAAACACCATATATTTT.

This clonotype appeared many times. The chain employs TRBV7-3 and TRBJ2-7; 12 nucleotides agree with TRBD2. Germline assignment: CDR1 SGHTA and CDR2 FQGTGA. CDR3 length: 15 residues. The trim removed 4 bases at V and 4 bases at J, leaving 5 bases unmatched. The CDR3 region has the DNA TGTGCCAGCAGCTCCCTCGGGACTAGCGGGTACGAGCAGTACTTC. Protein product: CASSSLGTSGYEQYF.

This clonotype was recorded at least ten times. The CDR3 DNA is TGTGCCAGCAGGCCTTCGGGACAGGGTGTTCAAGCGTTGTCACCCCTCCACTTT. Amino acid sequence: CASRPSGQGVQALSPLHF. V gene TRBV7-2 combines with J gene TRBJ1-6; 9 positions agree with TRBD1. The germline V gene encodes CDR1 SGHTA and CDR2 FQGNSA. V trimming: 6 bases; J trimming: 10 bases; junction bases outside the gene matches: 19. The CDR3 loop spans 18 amino acids.

This clonotype was seen at least ten times. The V gene is TRBV29-1, the J gene TRBJ1-5; D is unclear. This CDR3 is 15 amino acids long. Germline V CDR1 and CDR2: SQVTM, ANQGSEA. The V end lost 6 bases, the J end lost 4 bases, and 19 bases lay between the germline ends. CDR3 coding DNA: TGCAGCGTCATAGGTGGGCCAGGCGGGAATCAGCCCCAGCATTTT. Translating gives CSVIGGPGGNQPQHF.

This clonotype was detected ten times or more. The chain is built from TRBV18 and TRBJ2-3; weak D call: TRBD1 (6 bases). The CDR3 spans 14 residues. V dropped 3 bases and J dropped 2 bases, with 9 bases sitting between them. Germline-derived CDR1 and CDR2 are KGHSH and LQKENI. Here the CDR3 reads CASSPGTLTDTQYF. CDR3 nucleotide sequence: TGTGCCAGCTCACCCGGGACACTCACAGATACGCAGTATTTT.

This clonotype has more than one count but fewer than ten. This CDR3 reads CASSLGDRGFEKLFF. The DNA of the CDR3 is TGTGCCAGCAGTTTAGGGGACAGGGGATTCGAAAAACTGTTTTTT. V usage is TRBV27 and J usage is TRBJ1-4, with 10 bases matching TRBD1. The CDR3 has 15 amino acids. V gave up 2 bases and J gave up 8 bases; unmatched junction bases: 5. CDR1 is MNHEY, CDR2 SMNVEV, per germline (reference sequence).

There are many counts of this clonotype. The chain links TRBV3-1 to TRBJ2-3, with TRBD1 matching over 7 bases. This CDR3 is built from 16 residues. Germline CDR1 is LGHDT and CDR2 is YNNKEL (reference sequence). With V trimmed by 0 bases and J by 0 bases, 3 bases remained unmatched. The CDR3 nucleotides are TGTGCCAGCAGCCAAGAGCAGGGGGAAAGCACAGATACGCAGTATTTT. The encoded protein is CASSQEQGESTDTQYF.

This clonotype was detected ten times or more. CDR3 in DNA: TGTGCCTGGAGTTGGACTAGCGGGAGGAATGAGCAGTTCTTC. Its translation: CAWSWTSGRNEQFF. The gene calls are TRBV30 and TRBJ2-1; TRBD2 agrees at 14 bases. Germline assignment: CDR1 GTSNPN and CDR2 SVGIG (reference sequence). V shed 2 bases and J 7 bases; nucleotides not matched to a gene: 1. The length of the CDR3 is 14 residues.

This clonotype was recorded at least ten times. The chain employs TRBV7-9 and TRBJ1-3; D not resolved. This CDR3 has 15 residues. Looked up from germline, CDR1 is SEHNR and CDR2 is FQNEAQ (reference sequence). Deletions cut 2 bases from V and 7 bases from J, with 15 bases between. The chain's CDR3 is CASSLSQAGSNTIYF. The CDR3, as DNA: TGTGCCAGCAGCTTATCCCAAGCGGGGAGCAACACCATATATTTT.

This clonotype was observed at least ten times. This CDR3 is CSVELGVGTEAFF. The CDR3, as DNA: TGCAGCGTTGAATTGGGGGTGGGGACTGAAGCTTTCTTT. This sequence joins TRBV29-1 and TRBJ1-1; TRBD1 might be the D (5 bases). With 2 bases removed from V and 5 bases from J, the gap between germline ends came to 12 bases. This CDR3 has 13 amino acids. From germline, CDR1 is SQVTM and CDR2 ANQGSEA. The full variable domain, completed using reference TRBV29-1 and TRBJ1-1, is SAVISQKPSRDICQRGTSLTIQCQVDSQVTMMFWYRQQPGQSLTLIATANQGSEATYESGFVIDKFPISRPNLTFSTLTVSNMSPEDSSIYLCSVELGVGTEAFFGQGTRLTVV.

In its sample, this clonotype was seen many times. This chain connects TRBV6-4 to TRBJ2-1; unclear D gene. Trimming cost V 4 bases and J 0 bases, with 10 bases left between them. CDR1 is MRHNA and CDR2 is SNTAGT in the germline V gene. The CDR3 consists of 15 residues. CDR3 amino acids: CASSATPSSYNEQFF. DNA of the CDR3: TGTGCCAGCAGTGCAACCCCTAGCTCCTACAATGAGCAGTTCTTC.

This clonotype was seen repeatedly, ten times or more. The gene calls are TRBV20-1 and TRBJ2-7; the D gene could be TRBD1 or TRBD2 (5 bases each). The germline CDR1 and CDR2 sequences are DFQATT and SNEGSKA (reference sequence). Trimming took 0 bases from V and 0 from J, leaving 15 bases between them. The CDR3 totals 16 residues. Here the CDR3 reads CSARDWSRGVSYEQYF. In nucleotides, the CDR3 is TGCAGTGCTAGAGATTGGTCTCGAGGGGTCTCCTACGAGCAGTACTTC.